The T cell receptor (beta chain) described here comes from a study of blood T cell repertoires in COVID-19. This clone was recorded a few times. Here immunoSEQ multiplex PCR was the method, and the copy in TCRdb shows in-frame clones only, minus some. The sample holds fewer than 250,000 clones, 83% seen once. The germline gives CDR1 LGHDT, CDR2 YNNKEL (reference sequence). This CDR3 is built from 15 residues. The ends lost 4 bases at V and 2 bases at J; junction bases unmatched: 5. The genes are TRBV3-1 (or the pseudogene TRBV3-2) and TRBJ2-7; TRBD2 agrees at 10 bases. Sequenced sample: peripheral blood. The receptor comes from a human donor in a cohort sampled during active COVID-19. The CDR3 coding sequence is TGTGCCAGCAGCCGACGGACTAGCGGAACCTACGAGCAGTACTTC. It yields the protein CASSRRTSGTYEQYF.